Presented here are 3 T cell receptor beta chains from one specimen sequenced in a study of T cell repertoires in cytomegalovirus infection (dated by TCRdb to between 2017 and 2020). The treatment or condition label, as the study defines it: in vitro stimulation with specific CMV peptide epitopes to enrich CMV-specific T cells. The instrument given in TCRdb is Illumina HiSeq 1500. TCRdb trimmed the raw reads at Q25, called clones with MiXCR and kept productive beta chains. Here each entry gathers all rows of one CDR3 protein and keeps the most common genes and DNA. The sample yields approximately 280,000 distinct CDR3 sequences; less than 25% were counted once. Approximately 19% of the sample is in the top ten clones. What these receptors recognize is not known. Sequencing was performed on cultured PBMCs, taken from culture after CMV antigen stimulation. All receptors derive from a human donor in good health (CMV status not recorded). Some clones in this sample may be carry-over from other donors' samples.

This clonotype was observed a few times. The chain recombines TRBV10-3 with TRBJ1-5; a possible D gene is TRBD1 (6 bases). This CDR3 contains 14 residues. Germline CDR1 reads ENHRY; CDR2 reads SYGVKD. V lost 4 bases and J lost 1, with 8 bases in between. The CDR3 loop is CAISGGGSNQPQHF. In DNA, the CDR3 is TGTGCCATCAGTGGAGGGGGGAGCAATCAGCCCCAGCATTTT.

The gene calls are TRBV11-2 and TRBJ2-1, with TRBD1 matching 7 bases. Germline CDR1 and CDR2: SGHAT and FQNNGV. J lost 1 base, V lost 5 bases, and 5 bases had no gene match. The CDR3 has 15 residues. DNA for the CDR3: TGTGCCAGCAGCCTGAACAGGGGATCCTACAATGAGCAGTTCTTC. It is translated as CASSLNRGSYNEQFF.

This clonotype turned up a few times. This chain joins TRBV7-8 and TRBJ1-4; 9 bases align to TRBD1. Losses at the gene ends were 1 base for V and 8 bases for J; bases not matched to a gene: 8. Germline values: CDR1 SGHVS, CDR2 FQNEAQ. The CDR3 covers 16 residues. CDR3 sequence reads: CASSLVRDRVAEKLFF. The CDR3 bases are TGTGCCAGCAGCTTAGTACGGGACAGGGTCGCAGAAAAACTGTTTTTT. The entire variable domain, with the rest obtained from reference TRBV7-8 and TRBJ1-4, is as follows: GAGVSQSPRYKVAKRGQDVALRCDPISGHVSLFWYQQALGQGPEFLTYFQNEAQLDKSGLPSDRFFAERPEGSVSTLKIQRTQQEDSAVYLCASSLVRDRVAEKLFFGSGTQLSVL.